Here is one T cell receptor (beta chain) with its context. This entry is derived from a study of blood T cell repertoires in COVID-19. Study in general: COVID-19 samples, acute and convalescent, were from the United States, Italy and Spain. PBMCs, B-cell-depleted T cells, or T cells provided the cDNA or gDNA that made up the material.

The CDR3 contains 11 residues. Germline lookup yields CDR1 SEHNR and CDR2 FQNEAQ (reference sequence). V dropped 0 bases and J dropped 10 bases, with 7 bases sitting between them. Methods used by the authors: Reference gene primer amplification yielded estimated nucleated cell counts. TCRdb's table, derived via immunoSEQ multiplex PCR, lists solely in-frame clones and lacks some. V, J and clone size are those of that table, while D and trimming were read from the DNA. Here the sample spans 90,000 or so clones, 85% to 90% being singletons. The sequence came from a woman of 80 years or more with active COVID-19. Sequencing input: peripheral blood. The V gene is TRBV7-9, the J gene TRBJ2-7, with D tentatively TRBD2 (6 bases). The DNA of the CDR3 is TGTGCCAGCAGCTTAGCGGAGGGACAGTACTTC. Amino acid sequence: CASSLAEGQYF.